These 30 T cell receptor beta chains originate from one sample sequenced in a study of T cell responses to AZD1222 COVID-19 vaccine. TCRdb's copy holds only in-frame clones and misses some; the assay was immunoSEQ multiplex PCR. The sample lists fewer than 85,000 clones; 83% were seen once. The starting material was peripheral blood, obtained 28 days after the second AZD1222 dose. Receptors originate from an adult who received the AZD1222 COVID-19 vaccine.

The rearrangement joins TRBV11-2 to TRBJ2-1; 10 bases align to TRBD2. CDR1 SGHAT and CDR2 FQNNGV come from the germline V gene. J gave up 8 bases and V 0 bases, and 19 bases lay outside the gene matches. The CDR3 length is 20 residues. The CDR3 loop is CASSLEGKAGGPSILHEQFF. The DNA of the CDR3 is TGTGCCAGCAGCTTAGAAGGAAAAGCGGGAGGGCCGTCCATACTCCATGAGCAGTTCTTC.

The chain uses TRBV2 and TRBJ2-1, with D possibly called TRBD1 or TRBD2 (5 bases each). The CDR3 has 18 amino acids. Germline V lookup: CDR1 SNHLY, CDR2 FYNNEI. V lost 1 base and J 3 bases, leaving 19 bases between the germline ends. Here the CDR3 reads CASSEVKRGATIYNEQFF. Written as DNA, the CDR3 is TGTGCCAGCAGTGAAGTAAAAAGAGGGGCGACAATCTACAATGAGCAGTTCTTC.

The gene calls are TRBV27 and TRBJ2-7, with TRBD1 matching 8 bases. Germline CDR1 reads MNHEY; CDR2 reads SMNVEV (reference sequence). J was trimmed by 5 bases and V by 6 bases; bases with no gene match: 12. This CDR3 has 15 amino acids. CDR3 loop: CASRNLGQGLHEQYF. In DNA form, the CDR3 reads TGTGCCAGCAGAAACCTAGGACAGGGTCTCCACGAGCAGTACTTC.

J is TRBJ2-3 and V is TRBV5-4, with 11 bases aligning to TRBD1. Germline CDR1 reads SGHNT; CDR2 reads YYREEE (reference sequence). CDR3 length: 15 residues. J gave up 7 bases and V 3 bases, and 7 bases lay outside the gene matches. CDR3 DNA sequence: TGTGCCAGCAGCTGGACAGGGGGCTTAGGATATACGCAGTATTTT. It codes for CASSWTGGLGYTQYF.

This clone has only a few counts. The chain has TRBV2 and TRBJ1-4; D is ambiguous. The V gene lost 6 bases and the J gene lost 0 bases, with 8 bases spanning the gap. The CDR3 spans 14 residues. CDR1 SNHLY and CDR2 FYNNEI come from the germline V gene. The CDR3 region is CASRDGTTNEKLFF. CDR3 in DNA: TGTGCCAGCAGAGACGGGACAACTAATGAAAAACTGTTTTTT.

DNA for the CDR3: TGCGCCAGCAGCCAAGGGTCAACGCGGAACACTGAAGCTTTCTTT. It translates to CASSQGSTRNTEAFF. The gene calls are TRBV4-1 and TRBJ1-1; no clear D gene. V lost 1 base, J lost 1 base, and 10 bases lay in between. Germline CDR1 MGHRA, CDR2 YSYEKL. CDR3 length equals 15 residues.

This clone was seen only a few times. The chain is built from TRBV7-2 and TRBJ2-7; D is undetermined. From germline, CDR1 is SGHTA and CDR2 FQGNSA. The CDR3 consists of 15 residues. V lost 2 bases, J lost 2 bases, and 13 bases lay in between. CDR3 loop: CASSLWTSRTYEQYF. The CDR3 coding sequence is TGTGCCAGCAGCTTATGGACCAGCAGAACCTACGAGCAGTACTTC.

This chain joins TRBV7-2 and TRBJ1-4, with D possibly TRBD1 on 6 matching bases. The germline CDR1 and CDR2 sequences are SGHTA and FQGNSA. Deletions cut 9 bases from V and 4 bases from J, with 12 bases between. The CDR3 extends over 13 amino acids. The CDR3 region is CASTTGINEKLFF. CDR3 nucleotides: TGTGCCAGTACTACAGGGATTAATGAAAAACTGTTTTTT.

This clone was detected only a few times. V gene TRBV12-5 combines with J gene TRBJ2-3, with TRBD2 identical over 9 bases. The CDR3 has 17 amino acids. V gave up 7 bases and J gave up 2 bases; unmatched junction bases: 13. Germline-derived CDR1 and CDR2 are LGHNT and FRNRAP. DNA of the CDR3: TGTGCTAGTGCCCTCGATTACGTAGCGGGAGCCACAGATACGCAGTATTTT. It is translated as CASALDYVAGATDTQYF.

Details on this clone: Other DNA sequences in this sample translate to the same CDR3. The chain has TRBV11-3 and TRBJ1-1; D ambiguous. Germline V gene data show CDR1 as SGHNT and CDR2 as YENEEA. The germline V and J ends were trimmed by 1 base and 0 bases, with 3 bases remaining between them. The CDR3 length is 13 residues. The CDR3 sequence is CASSLGLNTEAFF. The CDR3 DNA is TGTGCCAGCAGCTTAGGACTGAACACTGAAGCTTTCTTT.

The rearrangement joins TRBV5-1 to TRBJ2-7; D might be TRBD1 (6 bases). With 0 bases removed from V and 1 base from J, the gap between germline ends came to 11 bases. The CDR3 has 15 amino acids. Per germline, CDR1 SGHRS and CDR2 YFSETQ. The CDR3 here is CASSLARGTSYEQYF. The CDR3 DNA is TGCGCCAGCAGCTTGGCCAGAGGGACATCCTACGAGCAGTACTTC.

V and J are TRBV4-3 and TRBJ1-3; no clear D. V was shortened by 1 base and J by 1 base, with 2 bases between the two germline ends. The CDR3 contains 13 residues. Germline V gene data show CDR1 as LGHNA and CDR2 as YSLEER. The CDR3 nucleotides read TGCGCCAGCAGCCAAGTTTCTGGAAACACCATATATTTT. Translated, it gives CASSQVSGNTIYF.

By frequency in the sample, this clone is medium-sized. This sample includes further DNA sequences coding for the same CDR3. The chain links TRBV7-8 to TRBJ1-5; D is ambiguous. V dropped 1 base and J dropped 3 bases, with 4 bases sitting between them. Germline values: CDR1 SGHVS, CDR2 FQNEAQ. This CDR3 region has 13 residues. DNA for the CDR3: TGTGCCAGCAGCTTAGGGAACAATCAGCCCCAGCATTTT. Protein sequence: CASSLGNNQPQHF.

The rearrangement uses TRBV28 and TRBJ2-2; 7 nucleotides match TRBD1. This CDR3 contains 19 residues. Germline CDR1 and CDR2: MDHEN and SYDVKM. After removal of 8 bases from V and 0 bases from J, the junction contained 18 bases not matched to a gene. Written as DNA, the CDR3 is TGTGCCAGCGGACAGGAAAGATTCGTTGAGTCCGCGAACACCGGGGAGCTGTTTTTT. Its protein is CASGQERFVESANTGELFF.

This clone was found a few times. This chain joins TRBV29-1 and TRBJ2-1; D is unresolved. The CDR3 spans 12 residues. Trimming pared 0 bases from V and 10 bases from J, leaving 10 bases between. Germline CDR1 and CDR2: SQVTM and ANQGSEA. Here the CDR3 reads CSVEDTPVEQFF. DNA of the CDR3: TGCAGCGTTGAAGATACCCCAGTGGAGCAGTTCTTC.

This chain links TRBV10-3 with TRBJ2-2; perhaps TRBD1 as D (6 bases). V gave up 3 bases and J gave up 7 bases, with 15 bases separating them. This CDR3 comprises 15 residues. CDR1 ENHRY and CDR2 SYGVKD come from the germline V gene. CDR3 sequence: CAISEGKGVLGELFF. CDR3 coding DNA: TGTGCCATCAGTGAAGGGAAGGGGGTGCTCGGGGAGCTGTTTTTT.

This clone occurred once. V usage is TRBV2 and J usage is TRBJ1-5; possible D gene TRBD1, 6 bases. V lost 2 bases and J 0 bases, leaving 8 bases between the germline ends. This CDR3 is built from 15 residues. Germline V gene data show CDR1 as SNHLY and CDR2 as FYNNEI. CDR3 nucleotide sequence: TGTGCCAGCAGTGAAAGGGGGAATAGCAATCAGCCCCAGCATTTT. Its translation: CASSERGNSNQPQHF.

The J gene is TRBJ2-2, the V gene TRBV28; the match to TRBD2 covers 8 bases. CDR3 length: 15 amino acids. Germline values: CDR1 MDHEN, CDR2 SYDVKM. J gave up 7 bases and V 5 bases, and 9 bases lay outside the gene matches. CDR3 bases: TGTGCCAGCAGTCCGAGCGGGAGAAGGGACGGGGAGCTGTTTTTT. This codes for CASSPSGRRDGELFF.

In its sample, this clone was seen a few times. This rearrangement joins TRBV6-1 to TRBJ2-7, with TRBD2 identical over 14 bases. Losses at the gene ends were 3 bases for V and 2 bases for J; bases not matched to a gene: 6. This CDR3 is 17 amino acids long. The germline V gene encodes CDR1 MNHNS and CDR2 SASEGT. CDR3 residues: CASSDRGLAGAPYEQYF. The DNA of the CDR3 is TGTGCCAGCAGTGACCGGGGACTAGCGGGGGCCCCCTACGAGCAGTACTTC.

CDR3 sequence: CASSVGGTETDTQYF. The CDR3 DNA reads TGTGCCAGCAGCGTAGGGGGTACAGAAACAGATACGCAGTATTTT. The chain combines TRBV9 with TRBJ2-3; D not certain. V was shortened by 0 bases and J by 3 bases, with 11 bases between the two germline ends. The CDR3 covers 15 residues. Germline CDR1 is SGDLS and CDR2 is YYNGEE.

The chain combines TRBV15 with TRBJ2-2; D remains unclear. Looked up from germline, CDR1 is LNHNV and CDR2 is YYDKDF (reference sequence). Trimming removed 5 bases at V and 4 bases at J, with 8 bases between. The CDR3 contains 13 residues. The CDR3 sequence: CATSFYSTGELFF. CDR3 DNA sequence: TGTGCCACCAGCTTCTATAGCACCGGGGAGCTGTTTTTT.

The chain joins TRBV3-1 (or the pseudogene TRBV3-2) to TRBJ2-1; a possible D gene is TRBD2 (6 bases). The length of the CDR3 is 16 residues. Trimming removed 2 bases from V and 2 bases from J, with 13 bases in between. Germline V gene data show CDR1 as LGHDT and CDR2 as YNNKEL (reference sequence). The CDR3 DNA reads as TGTGCCAGCAGCCAATGGGGCGGGGAACCCTACAATGAGCAGTTCTTC. Translated, it gives CASSQWGGEPYNEQFF.

V usage is TRBV6-2 or TRBV6-3 and J usage is TRBJ1-5, with 9 bases identical to TRBD1. V shed 5 bases, J shed 1 base, and the junction held 6 bases outside the gene matches. The CDR3 sequence is 16 residues long. CDR1 MNHEY and CDR2 SVGEGT come from the germline V gene. The CDR3 DNA is TGTGCCAGCAGTCGAACAGGGACAGGGAGCAATCAGCCCCAGCATTTT. Translating gives CASSRTGTGSNQPQHF.

This chain joins TRBV28 and TRBJ1-2; tentatively, D is TRBD1 (5 bases). The V gene's germline CDR1 is MDHEN and CDR2 SYDVKM. The CDR3 runs 13 residues. V was cut by 6 bases and J by 4 bases, with 12 bases left in between. The CDR3 here is CASRETVSYGYTF. The CDR3 DNA reads as TGTGCCAGCAGGGAGACAGTATCCTATGGCTACACCTTC.

The chain carries TRBV24-1 and TRBJ1-6; 7 positions agree with TRBD1. Trimming cost V 4 bases and J 8 bases; bases outside gene matches: 19. Germline-derived CDR1 and CDR2 are KGHDR and SFDVKD. The CDR3 is made up of 19 amino acids. The CDR3 nucleotides read TGTGCCACCAGTGAAACCCATGATGGCAGGGGGTTGTTTGATTCACCCCTCCACTTT. It specifies CATSETHDGRGLFDSPLHF.

This chain uses TRBV19 with TRBJ1-2, with 8 bases fitting TRBD1. After removal of 6 bases from V and 3 bases from J, the junction contained 9 bases not matched to a gene. CDR1 is LNHDA and CDR2 is SQIVND in the germline V gene (reference sequence). The CDR3 runs to 15 residues. The CDR3 region has the DNA TGTGCCAGTAGACGCCAGGACAGGGATGACTATGGCTACACCTTC. Translation gives CASRRQDRDDYGYTF.

The rearrangement joins TRBV5-6 to TRBJ2-7; 12 bases map to TRBD2. The CDR3 has 18 residues. After removal of 0 bases from V and 5 bases from J, the junction contained 12 bases not matched to a gene. Looked up from germline, CDR1 is SGHDT and CDR2 is YYEEEE. The CDR3 coding sequence is TGTGCCAGCAGCTTGGTGGGCCTCATGGGACTAGCGGGCCACGAGCAGTACTTC. This translates into CASSLVGLMGLAGHEQYF.

This chain links TRBV5-1 with TRBJ2-7; TRBD2 aligns across 9 bases. Per the germline V gene, CDR1 is SGHRS and CDR2 is YFSETQ. The ends lost 4 bases at V and 5 bases at J; junction bases unmatched: 7. The CDR3 consists of 14 residues. The CDR3 reads CASSLEREDDEQYF. In DNA form, the CDR3 reads TGCGCCAGCAGCCTGGAGCGGGAGGATGACGAGCAGTACTTC.

This clone was counted a single time. This chain uses TRBV6-2 or TRBV6-3 with TRBJ2-7; no reliable D call. The CDR3 has 13 amino acids. Germline loops: CDR1 MNHEY, CDR2 SVGEGT. V was clipped by 3 bases and J by 5 bases, with 11 bases between them. CDR3 sequence: CASSYSRIHEQYF. Written as DNA, the CDR3 is TGTGCCAGCAGTTATTCTAGAATCCACGAGCAGTACTTC.

The rearrangement links TRBV5-8 to TRBJ1-2; D uncertain. With 6 bases removed from V and 4 bases from J, the gap between germline ends came to 10 bases. The CDR3 is 12 residues long. Germline V CDR1 and CDR2: SGHTS, YDEGEE. CDR3 nucleotides: TGTGCCAGCACTCGAGTCTCCTATGGCTACACCTTC. Translating gives CASTRVSYGYTF.